These 10 T cell receptor beta chains came from one sample sequenced in a study of Ad26.COV2.S vaccination and SARS-CoV-2 variants. Treatment given: 19 received Ad26.COV2.S at low or high dose, single or two shots; roughly 5 received placebo; per-sample allocation not given. Following the first vaccine or placebo injection, samples were taken on day 63. Sequencing used immunoSEQ multiplex PCR; TCRdb keeps in-frame clones, though not all of them. The sample includes a few hundred thousand clones, roughly 90% of them seen just once. Specimen: peripheral blood, collected in a trial of Ad26.COV2.S vaccine versus placebo. The receptor source for this set is a person between 18 and 59 years old who received the Ad26.COV2.S COVID-19 vaccine or a placebo.

The chain recombines TRBV28 with TRBJ2-5; possible D gene TRBD2, 7 bases. The CDR3 runs to 13 residues. Germline CDR1 MDHEN, CDR2 SYDVKM. V was cut by 4 bases and J by 7 bases, with 13 bases left in between. CDR3 nucleotide sequence: TGTGCCAGCAGTTCGCGGGGGCTTGGGACCCAGTACTTC. Encoded protein: CASSSRGLGTQYF.

In regard to this clone: The sample carries other DNA sequences with the same CDR3. The chain links TRBV20-1 to TRBJ2-7; the D gene is possibly TRBD1 (5 bases). CDR1 is DFQATT, CDR2 SNEGSKA, per germline (reference sequence). This CDR3 has 11 residues. The V gene lost 2 bases and the J gene lost 4 bases, with 6 bases spanning the gap. This CDR3 reads CSARTGYEQYF. DNA of the CDR3: TGCAGTGCTAGAACAGGATACGAGCAGTACTTC.

The chain has TRBV27 and TRBJ2-5; 7 bases map to TRBD1. CDR1 is MNHEY and CDR2 is SMNVEV in the germline V gene (reference sequence). The CDR3 length is 13 residues. The V segment lost 2 bases and the J segment 7 bases; nucleotides outside the gene matches: 4. The CDR3 nucleotides are TGTGCCAGCAGTTTAACTACAGGGGCGACCCAGTACTTC. Translated: CASSLTTGATQYF.

A few counts support this clone. The rearrangement joins TRBV12-3 or TRBV12-4 to TRBJ1-1; D may be TRBD1 (6 bases). This CDR3 region has 11 residues. Trimming shortened V by 6 bases and J by 6 bases, and 8 bases separated the two germline ends. The CDR3 loop is CASSDRPEAFF. CDR3 sequence (DNA): TGTGCCAGCAGCGACAGGCCTGAAGCTTTCTTT.

The CDR3 DNA reads as TGTGCCAGCAGCCAGAGATGGGATACGCAGTATTTT. Encoded protein: CASSQRWDTQYF. The chain links TRBV12-3 or TRBV12-4 to TRBJ2-3, with D unclear. The V gene lost 6 bases and the J gene lost 6 bases, with 10 bases spanning the gap. The CDR3 loop spans 12 amino acids.

The genes are TRBV29-1 and TRBJ1-4; 7 nucleotides align to TRBD1. Trimming at V came to 4 bases and at J to 2 bases, leaving 10 bases not matched to a gene. CDR3 length: 16 residues. Germline V gene lookup returns CDR1 SQVTM and CDR2 ANQGSEA. The CDR3 bases are TGCAGCGTTGGGTCTCAGGCGACAGGGACTAATGAAAAACTGTTTTTT. Its translation is CSVGSQATGTNEKLFF.

Remarks on this clone: An end of the junction does not agree with germline; a read error may underlie this. V and J are TRBV27 and TRBJ2-7; D possibly corresponds to TRBD1 (5 bases). CDR1 MNHEY and CDR2 SMNVEV come from the germline V gene (reference sequence). The CDR3 totals 15 residues. DNA for the CDR3: TGTGCCAGCAGTCTATCAGGGTCGAGCTCCTACGAGCAGTACTTC. It translates to CASSLSGSSSYEQYF.

The gene calls are TRBV15 and TRBJ2-1; D is ambiguous. The V gene lost 1 base and the J gene lost 3 bases, with 13 bases spanning the gap. Germline values: CDR1 LNHNV, CDR2 YYDKDF (reference sequence). The CDR3 sequence is 16 residues long. The CDR3 here is CATSRALMTGYNEQFF. The CDR3 bases are TGTGCCACCAGCAGAGCTCTTATGACCGGCTACAATGAGCAGTTCTTC.

This chain joins TRBV11-2 and TRBJ2-3, with D tentatively TRBD2 (5 bases). V was clipped by 11 bases and J by 1 base, with 16 bases between them. Germline values: CDR1 SGHAT, CDR2 FQNNGV. This CDR3 contains 14 residues. CDR3 loop: CAAGVDQRTDTQYF. The CDR3 DNA reads as TGTGCCGCCGGGGTCGACCAACGCACAGATACGCAGTATTTT. The full variable domain, completed using reference TRBV11-2 and TRBJ2-3, is EAGVAQSPRYKIIEKRQSVAFWCNPISGHATLYWYQQILGQGPKLLIQFQNNGVVDDSQLPKDRFSAERLKGVDSTLKIQPAKLEDSAVYLCAAGVDQRTDTQYFGPGTRLTVL.

The rearrangement joins TRBV28 to TRBJ1-1; a weak D match, TRBD1 (6 bases). Germline CDR1 reads MDHEN; CDR2 reads SYDVKM. V lost 3 bases, J lost 2 bases, and 10 bases lay in between. The CDR3 is made up of 14 amino acids. The DNA of the CDR3 is TGTGCCAGCAGTTTCCACAGGGATAACACTGAAGCTTTCTTT. It translates to CASSFHRDNTEAFF.